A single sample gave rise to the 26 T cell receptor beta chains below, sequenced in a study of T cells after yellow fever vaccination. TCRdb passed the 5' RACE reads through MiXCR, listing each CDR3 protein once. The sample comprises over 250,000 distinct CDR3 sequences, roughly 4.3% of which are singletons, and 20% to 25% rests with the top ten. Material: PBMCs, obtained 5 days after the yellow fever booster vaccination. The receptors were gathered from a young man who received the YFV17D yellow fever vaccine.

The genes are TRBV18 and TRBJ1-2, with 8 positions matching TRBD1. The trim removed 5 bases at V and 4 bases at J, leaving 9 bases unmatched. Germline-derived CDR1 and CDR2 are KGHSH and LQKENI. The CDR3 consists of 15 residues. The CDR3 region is CASSTRQGRSYGYTF. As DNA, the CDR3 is TGTGCCAGCTCAACTCGACAGGGGCGCAGCTATGGCTACACCTTC.

For the CDR3, the DNA is TGTGCCAGCAGCTTAGGAGGGCCGGGGAGCAATCAGCCCCAGCATTTT. This encodes CASSLGGPGSNQPQHF. The rearrangement uses TRBV7-2 and TRBJ1-5; D remains ambiguous. Trimming removed 1 base from V and 1 base from J, with 11 bases in between. Germline V gene data show CDR1 as SGHTA and CDR2 as FQGNSA. The CDR3 covers 16 residues.

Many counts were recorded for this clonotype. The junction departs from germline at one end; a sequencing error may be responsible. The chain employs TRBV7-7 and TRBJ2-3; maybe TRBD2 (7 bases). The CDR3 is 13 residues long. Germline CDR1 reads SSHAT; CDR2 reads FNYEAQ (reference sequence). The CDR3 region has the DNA TGTGCTAGCAGCCCGGGGGGCTCAGATACGCAGTATTTT. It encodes CASSPGGSDTQYF.

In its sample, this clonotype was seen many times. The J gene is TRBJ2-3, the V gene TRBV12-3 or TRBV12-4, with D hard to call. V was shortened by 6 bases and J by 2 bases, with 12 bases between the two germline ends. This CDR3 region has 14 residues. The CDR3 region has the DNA TGTGCCAGCAGGGCGGTGGCGGACACAGATACGCAGTATTTT. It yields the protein CASRAVADTDTQYF.

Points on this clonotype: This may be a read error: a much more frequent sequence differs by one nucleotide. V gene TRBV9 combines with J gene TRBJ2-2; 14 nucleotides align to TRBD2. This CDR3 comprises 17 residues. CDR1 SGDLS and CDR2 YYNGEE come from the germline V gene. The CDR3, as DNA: TGTGCCAGCAGCACCGCAGGGACTAGCGGGGGTTTCGGGGAGCTGATTTTT. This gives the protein CASSTAGTSGGFGELIF.

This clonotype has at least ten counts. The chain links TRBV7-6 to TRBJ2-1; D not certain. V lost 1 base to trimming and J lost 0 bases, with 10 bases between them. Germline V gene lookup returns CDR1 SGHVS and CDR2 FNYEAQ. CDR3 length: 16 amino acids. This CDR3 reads CASSLDRVPSYNEQFF. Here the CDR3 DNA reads TGTGCCAGCAGCTTAGACCGGGTCCCCTCCTACAATGAGCAGTTCTTC.

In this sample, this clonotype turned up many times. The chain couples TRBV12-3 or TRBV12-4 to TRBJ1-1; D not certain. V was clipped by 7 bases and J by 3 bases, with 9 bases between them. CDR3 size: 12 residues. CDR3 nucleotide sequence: TGTGCCAGCACCCAAGTGGACACTGAAGCTTTCTTT. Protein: CASTQVDTEAFF.

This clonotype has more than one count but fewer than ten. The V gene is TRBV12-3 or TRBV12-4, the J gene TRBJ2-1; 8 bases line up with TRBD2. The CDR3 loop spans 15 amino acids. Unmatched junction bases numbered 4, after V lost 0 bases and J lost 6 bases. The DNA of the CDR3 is TGTGCCAGCAGTTTAGCTAGCGGGGCACCCAATGAGCAGTTCTTC. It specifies CASSLASGAPNEQFF.

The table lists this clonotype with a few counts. Here the CDR3 DNA reads TGCGCCAGCAGCGGATCAGAGAACACTGAAGCTTTCTTT. Its protein product is CASSGSENTEAFF. The chain combines TRBV5-1 with TRBJ1-1, with D unresolved. The germline gives CDR1 SGHRS, CDR2 YFSETQ. Between the trimmed V and J ends, which lost 4 bases and 1 base, there was a span of 8 bases. This CDR3 is 13 amino acids long.

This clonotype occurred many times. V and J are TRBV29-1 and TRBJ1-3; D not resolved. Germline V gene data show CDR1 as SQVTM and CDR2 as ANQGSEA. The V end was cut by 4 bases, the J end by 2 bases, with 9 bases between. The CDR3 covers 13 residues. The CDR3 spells CSVGRGTGNTIYF. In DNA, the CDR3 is TGCAGCGTTGGGCGGGGAACTGGAAACACCATATATTTT.

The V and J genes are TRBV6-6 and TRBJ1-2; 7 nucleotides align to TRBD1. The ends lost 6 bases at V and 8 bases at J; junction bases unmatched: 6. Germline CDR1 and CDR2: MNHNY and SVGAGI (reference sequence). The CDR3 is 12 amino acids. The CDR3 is CASRKGAEGYTF. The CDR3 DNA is TGTGCCAGCAGGAAGGGGGCGGAGGGCTACACCTTC.

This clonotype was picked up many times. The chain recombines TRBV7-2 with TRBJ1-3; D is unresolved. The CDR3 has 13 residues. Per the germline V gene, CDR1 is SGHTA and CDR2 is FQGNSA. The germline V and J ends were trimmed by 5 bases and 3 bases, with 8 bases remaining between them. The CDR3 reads CASSRTSGNTIYF. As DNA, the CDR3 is TGTGCCAGCAGCCGCACGAGTGGAAACACCATATATTTT.

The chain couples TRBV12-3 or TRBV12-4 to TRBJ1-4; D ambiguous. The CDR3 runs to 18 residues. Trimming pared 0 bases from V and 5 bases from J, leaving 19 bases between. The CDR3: CASSLARLRFPENEKLFF. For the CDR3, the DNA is TGTGCCAGCAGTTTAGCTAGATTAAGGTTCCCGGAGAATGAAAAACTGTTTTTT.

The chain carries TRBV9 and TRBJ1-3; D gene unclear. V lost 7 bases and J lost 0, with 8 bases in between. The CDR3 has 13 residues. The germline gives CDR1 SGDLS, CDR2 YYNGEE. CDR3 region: CASGRSSGNTIYF. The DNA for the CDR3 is TGTGCCAGCGGAAGAAGCTCTGGAAACACCATATATTTT.

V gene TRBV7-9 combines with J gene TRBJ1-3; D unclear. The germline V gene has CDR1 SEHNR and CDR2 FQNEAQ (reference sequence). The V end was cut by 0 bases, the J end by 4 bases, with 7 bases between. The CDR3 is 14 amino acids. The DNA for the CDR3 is TGTGCCAGCAGCTTAGCCACTGGAGGAAACACCATATATTTT. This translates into CASSLATGGNTIYF.

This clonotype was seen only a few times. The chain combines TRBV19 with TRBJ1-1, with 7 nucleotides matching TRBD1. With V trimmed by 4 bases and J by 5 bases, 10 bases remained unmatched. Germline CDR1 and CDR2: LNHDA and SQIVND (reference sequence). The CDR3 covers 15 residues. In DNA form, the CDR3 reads TGTGCCAGTAGTAGGACAGGCAGGACAGCGACTGAAGCTTTCTTT. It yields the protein CASSRTGRTATEAFF.

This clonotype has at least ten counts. The CDR3: CATSSRGGSTDTQYF. In DNA form, the CDR3 reads TGTGCCACCAGCTCCCGGGGGGGTTCGACAGATACGCAGTATTTT. The chain carries TRBV24-1 and TRBJ2-3, with 8 positions matching TRBD2. After removal of 7 bases from V and 3 bases from J, the junction contained 8 bases not matched to a gene. This CDR3 is built from 15 residues. Germline V gives CDR1 KGHDR, CDR2 SFDVKD.

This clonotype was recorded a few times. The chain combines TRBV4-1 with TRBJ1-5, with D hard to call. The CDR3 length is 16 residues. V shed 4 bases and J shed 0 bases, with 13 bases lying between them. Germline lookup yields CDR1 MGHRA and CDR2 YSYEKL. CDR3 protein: CASSRERSNSNQPQHF. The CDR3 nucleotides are TGCGCCAGCAGCCGAGAAAGAAGTAATAGCAATCAGCCCCAGCATTTT.

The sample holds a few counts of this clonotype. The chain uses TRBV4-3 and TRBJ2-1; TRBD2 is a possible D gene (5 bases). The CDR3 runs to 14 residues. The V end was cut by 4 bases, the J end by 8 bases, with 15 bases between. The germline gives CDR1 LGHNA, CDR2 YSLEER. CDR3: CASSPGLSWDEQFF. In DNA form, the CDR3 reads TGCGCCAGCAGCCCAGGACTCTCGTGGGATGAGCAGTTCTTC.

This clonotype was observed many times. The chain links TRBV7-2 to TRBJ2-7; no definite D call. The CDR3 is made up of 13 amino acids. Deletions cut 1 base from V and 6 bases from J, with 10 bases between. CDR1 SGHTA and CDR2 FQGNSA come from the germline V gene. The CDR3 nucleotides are TGTGCCAGCAGCTTAGGGATTCCCCGCGAGCAGTACGTC. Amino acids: CASSLGIPREQYV.

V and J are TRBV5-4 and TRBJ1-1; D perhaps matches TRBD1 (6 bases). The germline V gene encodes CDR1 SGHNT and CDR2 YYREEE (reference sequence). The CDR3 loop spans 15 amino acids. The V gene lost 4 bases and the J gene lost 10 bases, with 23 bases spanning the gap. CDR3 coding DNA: TGTGCCAGCAGCGCGGGACAACAACCCCTCCCAAGAGCTTTCTTT. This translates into CASSAGQQPLPRAFF.

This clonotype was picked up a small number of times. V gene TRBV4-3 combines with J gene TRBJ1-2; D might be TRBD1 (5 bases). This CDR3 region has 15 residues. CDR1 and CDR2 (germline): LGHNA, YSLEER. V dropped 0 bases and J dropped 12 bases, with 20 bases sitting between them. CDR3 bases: TGCGCCAGCAGCCAAGAACCGGGACCCTACACCCCTAACACCTTC. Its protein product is CASSQEPGPYTPNTF.

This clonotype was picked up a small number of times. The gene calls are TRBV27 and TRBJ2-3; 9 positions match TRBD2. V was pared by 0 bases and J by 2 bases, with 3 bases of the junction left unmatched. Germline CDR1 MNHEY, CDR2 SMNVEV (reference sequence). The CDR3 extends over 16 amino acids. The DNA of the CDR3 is TGTGCCAGCAGTTTATCAGCGGGGGGCTTCACAGATACGCAGTATTTT. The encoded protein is CASSLSAGGFTDTQYF.

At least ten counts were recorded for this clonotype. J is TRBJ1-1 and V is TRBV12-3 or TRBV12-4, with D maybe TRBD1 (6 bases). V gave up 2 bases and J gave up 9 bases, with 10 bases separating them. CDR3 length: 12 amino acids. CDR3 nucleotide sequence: TGTGCCAGCAGTTTATTGGGGGCCCAAGCTTTCTTT. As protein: CASSLLGAQAFF.

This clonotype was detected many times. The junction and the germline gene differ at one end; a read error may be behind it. CDR3 sequence reads: CASTLGRGNTEAFF. The CDR3 DNA reads as TGCGCCAGCACCTTGGGAAGAGGGAACACTGAAGCTTTCTTT. The chain links TRBV5-1 to TRBJ1-1; D is undetermined. CDR3 size: 14 residues. The germline V gene encodes CDR1 SGHRS and CDR2 YFSETQ.

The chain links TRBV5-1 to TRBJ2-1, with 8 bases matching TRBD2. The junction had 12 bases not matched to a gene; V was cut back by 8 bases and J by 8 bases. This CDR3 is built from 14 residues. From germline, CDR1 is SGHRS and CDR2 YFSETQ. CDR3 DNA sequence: TGCGCCAGTTTCCCTGGAGCGGGGGACGATGAGCAGTTCTTC. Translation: CASFPGAGDDEQFF.